The 13 T cell receptor beta chains in this list originate from one sample, sequenced in a study of OX40 agonist ivuxolimab in advanced cancers. Some clones are missing from TCRdb's copy, which holds only in-frame ones; the method was immunoSEQ multiplex PCR. The sample gives tens of thousands of clones, approximately 80% of which show up once; around 1.1% is in the top ten. The sequences come from CD4+ or CD8+ T cells sorted from blood, collected in a trial of the OX40 agonist ivuxolimab. Receptor source: an adult with an advanced solid tumor such as melanoma, head and neck, liver or kidney cancer.

The chain combines TRBV5-1 with TRBJ2-3; 7 positions match TRBD1. Trimming cost V 0 bases and J 2 bases; bases outside gene matches: 3. Per the germline V gene, CDR1 is SGHRS and CDR2 is YFSETQ. The CDR3 has 15 amino acids. The CDR3 DNA is TGCGCCAGCAGCTTGGAGGGGGCGCACACAGATACGCAGTATTTT. Protein: CASSLEGAHTDTQYF. Supplemented by reference TRBV5-1 and TRBJ2-3, the full variable domain reads KAGVTQTPRYLIKTRGQQVTLSCSPISGHRSVSWYQQTPGQGLQFLFEYFSETQRNKGNFPGRFSGRQFSNSRSEMNVSTLELGDSALYLCASSLEGAHTDTQYFGPGTRLTVL.

The CDR3 DNA reads as TGTGCCAGCACCTACCAAGATACGCAGTATTTT. Its protein is CASTYQDTQYF. The rearrangement links TRBV6-6 to TRBJ2-3; no clear D gene. Trimming cost V 7 bases and J 5 bases, with 7 bases left between them. Germline V gene data show CDR1 as MNHNY and CDR2 as SVGAGI (reference sequence). The CDR3 is made up of 11 amino acids.

The rearrangement links TRBV18 to TRBJ2-5, with TRBD1 identical over 7 bases. V lost 4 bases to trimming and J lost 5 bases; unmatched junction nucleotides: 7. CDR1 is KGHSH, CDR2 LQKENI, per germline. The CDR3 covers 14 residues. Here the CDR3 reads CASSLRTGPETQYF. The CDR3 DNA is TGTGCCAGCTCACTGAGGACAGGCCCGGAGACCCAGTACTTC.

This chain connects TRBV30 to TRBJ1-4; D uncertain. Trimming left V 5 bases short and J 4 bases short, with 5 bases between. Germline values: CDR1 GTSNPN, CDR2 SVGIG (reference sequence). This CDR3 is built from 11 residues. CDR3 sequence (DNA): TGTGCCTGGGAAGGTAATGAAAAACTGTTTTTT. Translation gives CAWEGNEKLFF.

The V gene is TRBV6-5, the J gene TRBJ1-1; possibly TRBD1 for D (5 bases). The germline V and J ends were trimmed by 6 bases and 1 base, with 9 bases remaining between them. The CDR3 totals 13 residues. The germline V gene has CDR1 MNHEY and CDR2 SVGAGI. CDR3 amino acids: CASRLTENTEAFF. CDR3 DNA sequence: TGTGCCAGCAGGTTGACAGAGAACACTGAAGCTTTCTTT.

This clone came up a few times. The chain employs TRBV19 and TRBJ2-3; 8 nucleotides line up with TRBD1. The ends lost 7 bases at V and 2 bases at J; junction bases unmatched: 11. This CDR3 spans 16 amino acids. Germline-derived CDR1 and CDR2 are LNHDA and SQIVND (reference sequence). CDR3 protein: CASTPLDRGNTDTQYF. The DNA for the CDR3 is TGTGCCAGTACGCCCCTCGACAGGGGAAACACAGATACGCAGTATTTT. Based on the CDR3 plus reference TRBV19 and TRBJ2-3, the full variable domain is DGGITQSPKYLFRKEGQNVTLSCEQNLNHDAMYWYRQDPGQGLRLIYYSQIVNDFQKGDIAEGYSVSREKKESFPLTVTSAQKNPTAFYLCASTPLDRGNTDTQYFGPGTRLTVL.

This chain connects TRBV6-6 to TRBJ2-1, with D perhaps TRBD2 (5 bases). This CDR3 is built from 15 residues. V was trimmed by 2 bases and J by 8 bases, leaving 16 bases between them. Germline V lookup: CDR1 MNHNY, CDR2 SVGAGI (reference sequence). The CDR3 spells CASSYRVEEAYEQFF. The DNA for the CDR3 is TGTGCCAGCAGTTACCGCGTGGAGGAGGCTTATGAGCAGTTCTTC.

The chain couples TRBV5-1 to TRBJ2-1; D gene uncertain. The CDR3 consists of 11 residues. V was cut by 1 base and J by 8 bases, with 4 bases left in between. Germline V gives CDR1 SGHRS, CDR2 YFSETQ. CDR3 nucleotides: TGCGCCAGCAGCTTGTTCGATGAGCAGTTCTTC. It yields the protein CASSLFDEQFF.

This chain links TRBV5-4 with TRBJ1-5; D gene unclear. The germline V gene encodes CDR1 SGHNT and CDR2 YYREEE (reference sequence). The CDR3 runs to 17 residues. Deletions cut 0 bases from V and 4 bases from J, with 17 bases between. This CDR3 is CASSLAAGPQDNQPQHF. DNA for the CDR3: TGTGCCAGCAGCTTGGCCGCGGGCCCGCAGGATAATCAGCCCCAGCATTTT.

This chain connects TRBV19 to TRBJ2-1; 11 nucleotides align to TRBD1. V lost 5 bases to trimming and J lost 3 bases; unmatched junction nucleotides: 6. The germline V gene encodes CDR1 LNHDA and CDR2 SQIVND (reference sequence). This CDR3 spans 16 amino acids. Here the CDR3 DNA reads TGTGCCAGTAGTGCGTGGACAGGGGGCTTCTACAATGAGCAGTTCTTC. Residues: CASSAWTGGFYNEQFF.

V gene TRBV12-5 combines with J gene TRBJ2-3; 9 bases map to TRBD1. The CDR3 has 15 amino acids. Germline CDR1 is LGHNT and CDR2 is FRNRAP. J lost 6 bases, V lost 1 base, and 5 bases had no gene match. The CDR3 DNA reads TGTGCTAGTGGTTTGGAAGGACAGGGGACGGATACGCAGTATTTT. This codes for CASGLEGQGTDTQYF.

The CDR3, as DNA: TGTGCCAGCAGCCAGGACAGGTCTGATCAGCCCCAGCATTTT. This sequence encodes CASSQDRSDQPQHF. V and J are TRBV6-6 and TRBJ1-5; 7 nucleotides line up with TRBD1. The J segment lost 5 bases and the V segment lost 6 bases, leaving 7 bases of the junction unmatched. The CDR3 has 14 amino acids. The germline V gene has CDR1 MNHNY and CDR2 SVGAGI (reference sequence).

The V and J genes are TRBV6-1 and TRBJ2-3; 9 bases are shared with TRBD2. This CDR3 contains 16 residues. J gave up 4 bases and V 4 bases, and 9 bases lay outside the gene matches. Germline CDR1 reads MNHNS; CDR2 reads SASEGT. The CDR3 protein is CASSALGGGAPDTQYF. The DNA for the CDR3 is TGTGCCAGCAGTGCTCTGGGCGGGGGGGCCCCAGATACGCAGTATTTT.